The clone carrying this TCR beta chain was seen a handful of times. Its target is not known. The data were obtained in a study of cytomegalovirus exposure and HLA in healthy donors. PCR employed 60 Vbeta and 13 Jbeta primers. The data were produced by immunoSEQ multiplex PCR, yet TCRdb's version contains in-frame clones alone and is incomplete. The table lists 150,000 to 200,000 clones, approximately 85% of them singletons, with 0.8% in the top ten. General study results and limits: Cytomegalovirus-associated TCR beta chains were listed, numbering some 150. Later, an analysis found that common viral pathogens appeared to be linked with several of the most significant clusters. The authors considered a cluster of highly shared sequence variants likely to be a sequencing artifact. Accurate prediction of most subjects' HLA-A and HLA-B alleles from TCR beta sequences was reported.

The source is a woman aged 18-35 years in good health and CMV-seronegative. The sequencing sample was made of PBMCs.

CDR3: CASSPGQGMNTEAFF. CDR3 bases: TGTGCCAGCTCACCTGGACAGGGGATGAACACTGAAGCTTTCTTT. The chain recombines TRBV18 with TRBJ1-1; TRBD1 agrees at 9 bases. V shed 3 bases and J 0 bases; nucleotides not matched to a gene: 2. This CDR3 is built from 15 residues. Per the germline V gene, CDR1 is KGHSH and CDR2 is LQKENI.